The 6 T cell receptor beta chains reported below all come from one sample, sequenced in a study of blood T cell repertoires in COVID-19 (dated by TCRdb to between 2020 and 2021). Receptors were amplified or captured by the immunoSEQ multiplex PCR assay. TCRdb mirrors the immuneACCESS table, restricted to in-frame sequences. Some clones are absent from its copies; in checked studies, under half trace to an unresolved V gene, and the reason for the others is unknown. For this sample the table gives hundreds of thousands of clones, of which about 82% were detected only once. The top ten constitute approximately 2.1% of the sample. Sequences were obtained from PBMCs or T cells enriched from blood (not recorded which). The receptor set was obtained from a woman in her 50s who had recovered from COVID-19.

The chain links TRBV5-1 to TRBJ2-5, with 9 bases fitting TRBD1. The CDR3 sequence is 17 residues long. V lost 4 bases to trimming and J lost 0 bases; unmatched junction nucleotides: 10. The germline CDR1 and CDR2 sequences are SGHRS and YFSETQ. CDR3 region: CASSVGQRTGDQETQYF. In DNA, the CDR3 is TGCGCCAGCAGCGTCGGTCAAAGGACAGGGGACCAAGAGACCCAGTACTTC.

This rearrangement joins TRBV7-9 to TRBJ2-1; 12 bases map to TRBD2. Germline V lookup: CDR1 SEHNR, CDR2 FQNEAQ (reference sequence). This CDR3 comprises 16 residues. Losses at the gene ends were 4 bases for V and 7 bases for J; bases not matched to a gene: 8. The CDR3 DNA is TGTGCCAGCAGCTCAGGAGGACTAGCGGGACTAAATGAGCAGTTCTTC. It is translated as CASSSGGLAGLNEQFF.

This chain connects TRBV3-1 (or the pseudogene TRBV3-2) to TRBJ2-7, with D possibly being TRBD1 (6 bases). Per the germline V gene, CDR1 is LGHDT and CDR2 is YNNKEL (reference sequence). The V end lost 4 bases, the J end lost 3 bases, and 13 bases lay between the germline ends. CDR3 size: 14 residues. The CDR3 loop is CASSPLGTNYEQYF. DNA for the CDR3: TGTGCCAGCAGCCCCTTGGGGACAAACTACGAGCAGTACTTC.

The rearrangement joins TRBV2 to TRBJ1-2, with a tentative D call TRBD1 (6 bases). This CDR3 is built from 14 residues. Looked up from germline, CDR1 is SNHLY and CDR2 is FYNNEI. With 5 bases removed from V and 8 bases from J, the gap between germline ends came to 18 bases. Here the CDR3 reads CASSPRQAVAGYTF. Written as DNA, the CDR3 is TGTGCCAGCAGTCCCCGACAGGCGGTGGCCGGCTACACCTTC.

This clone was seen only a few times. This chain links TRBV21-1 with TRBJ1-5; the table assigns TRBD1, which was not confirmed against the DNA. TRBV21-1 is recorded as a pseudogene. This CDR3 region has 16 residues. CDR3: CASSNIGRGSNQPQHF. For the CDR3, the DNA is TGTGCCAGCAGCAACATCGGCAGGGGTAGCAATCAGCCCCAGCATTTT.

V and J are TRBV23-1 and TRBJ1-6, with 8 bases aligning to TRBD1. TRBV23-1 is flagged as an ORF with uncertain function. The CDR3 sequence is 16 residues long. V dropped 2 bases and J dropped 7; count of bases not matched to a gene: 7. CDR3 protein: CASSQGRGPRNSPLHF. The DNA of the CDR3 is TGCGCCAGCAGTCAAGGCAGGGGGCCCAGGAATTCACCCCTCCACTTT.